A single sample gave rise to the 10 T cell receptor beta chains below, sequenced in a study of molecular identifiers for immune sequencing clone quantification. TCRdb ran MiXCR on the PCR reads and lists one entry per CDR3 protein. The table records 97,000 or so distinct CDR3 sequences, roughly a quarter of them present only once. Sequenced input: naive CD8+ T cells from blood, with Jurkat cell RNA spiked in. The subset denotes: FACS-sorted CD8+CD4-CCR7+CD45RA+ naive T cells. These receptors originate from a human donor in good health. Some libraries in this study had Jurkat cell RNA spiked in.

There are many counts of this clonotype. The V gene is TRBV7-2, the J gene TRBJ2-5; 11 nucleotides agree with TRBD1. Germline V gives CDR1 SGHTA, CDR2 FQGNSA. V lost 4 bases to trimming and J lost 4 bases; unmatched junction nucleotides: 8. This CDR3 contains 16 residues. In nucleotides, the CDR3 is TGTGCCAGCAGCTCCCTACATGGGACAGGGGGAGAGACCCAGTACTTC. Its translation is CASSSLHGTGGETQYF. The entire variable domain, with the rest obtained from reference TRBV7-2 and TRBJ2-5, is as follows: GAGVSQSPSNKVTEKGKDVELRCDPISGHTALYWYRQSLGQGLEFLIYFQGNSAPDKSGLPSDRFSAERTGGSVSTLTIQRTQQEDSAVYLCASSSLHGTGGETQYFGPGTRLLVL.

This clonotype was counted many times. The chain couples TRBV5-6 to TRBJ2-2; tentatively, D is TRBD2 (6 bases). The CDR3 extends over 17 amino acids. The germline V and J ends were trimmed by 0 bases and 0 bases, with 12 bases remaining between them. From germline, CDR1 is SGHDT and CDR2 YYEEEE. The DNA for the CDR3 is TGTGCCAGCAGCTTGGAGGGAGGTCTCTCGAACACCGGGGAGCTGTTTTTT. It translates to CASSLEGGLSNTGELFF.

The CDR3 here is CASSHHRGAFQPQHF. The DNA of the CDR3 is TGTGCCAGCAGCCATCATCGGGGGGCGTTTCAGCCCCAGCATTTT. The J gene is TRBJ1-5, the V gene TRBV16; D might be TRBD1 (6 bases). The CDR3 spans 15 residues. Germline CDR1 KGHSY, CDR2 FQNENV. Trimming stripped 3 bases from V and 6 bases from J, with 15 bases between.

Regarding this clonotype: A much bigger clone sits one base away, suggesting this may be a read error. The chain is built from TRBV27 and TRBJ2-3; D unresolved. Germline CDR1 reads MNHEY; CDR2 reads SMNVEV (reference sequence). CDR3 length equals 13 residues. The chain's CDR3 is CASSFDSTDAQYF. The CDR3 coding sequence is TGTGCCAGCAGTTTTGATAGCACAGATGCGCAGTATTTT.

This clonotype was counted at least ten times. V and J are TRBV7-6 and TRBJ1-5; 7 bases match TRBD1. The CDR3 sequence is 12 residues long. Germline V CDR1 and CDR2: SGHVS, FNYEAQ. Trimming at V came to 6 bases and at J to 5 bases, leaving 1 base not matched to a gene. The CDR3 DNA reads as TGTGCCAGCAGTACAGGGGATCAGCCCCAGCATTTT. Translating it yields CASSTGDQPQHF.

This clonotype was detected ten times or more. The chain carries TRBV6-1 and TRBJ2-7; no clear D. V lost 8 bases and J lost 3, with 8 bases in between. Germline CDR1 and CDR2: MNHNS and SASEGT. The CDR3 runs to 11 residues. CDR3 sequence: CASLDRYEQYF. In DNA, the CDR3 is TGTGCCAGCTTGGACCGCTACGAGCAGTACTTC.

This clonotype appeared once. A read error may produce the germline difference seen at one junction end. The CDR3: CARSLELETQYF. The CDR3 DNA follows: TGTGCCCGCAGCTTAGAACTAGAGACCCAGTACTTC. V is TRBV7-8 and J is TRBJ2-5; no reliable D call. This CDR3 has 12 amino acids. Germline V CDR1 and CDR2: SGHVS, FQNEAQ.

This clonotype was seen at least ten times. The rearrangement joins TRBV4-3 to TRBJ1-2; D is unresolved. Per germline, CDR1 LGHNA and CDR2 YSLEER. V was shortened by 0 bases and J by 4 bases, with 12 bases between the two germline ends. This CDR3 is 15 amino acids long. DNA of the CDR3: TGCGCCAGCAGCCAAGATCGTCAGTTCTTCTATGGCTACACCTTC. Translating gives CASSQDRQFFYGYTF.

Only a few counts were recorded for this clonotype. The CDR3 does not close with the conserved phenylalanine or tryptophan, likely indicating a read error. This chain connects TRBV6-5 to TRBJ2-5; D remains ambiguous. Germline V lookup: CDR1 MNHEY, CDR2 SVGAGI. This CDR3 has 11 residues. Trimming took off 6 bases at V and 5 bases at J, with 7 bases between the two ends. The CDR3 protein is CASSFGETQYS. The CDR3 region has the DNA TGTGCCAGCAGCTTTGGGGAGACCCAGTACTCC.

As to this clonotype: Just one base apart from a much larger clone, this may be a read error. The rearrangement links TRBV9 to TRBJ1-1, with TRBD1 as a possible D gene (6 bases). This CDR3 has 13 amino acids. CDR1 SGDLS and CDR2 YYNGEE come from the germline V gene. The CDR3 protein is CASSKGGNTEVFF. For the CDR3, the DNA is TGTGCCAGCAGCAAAGGGGGGAACACTGAAGTTTTCTTT.